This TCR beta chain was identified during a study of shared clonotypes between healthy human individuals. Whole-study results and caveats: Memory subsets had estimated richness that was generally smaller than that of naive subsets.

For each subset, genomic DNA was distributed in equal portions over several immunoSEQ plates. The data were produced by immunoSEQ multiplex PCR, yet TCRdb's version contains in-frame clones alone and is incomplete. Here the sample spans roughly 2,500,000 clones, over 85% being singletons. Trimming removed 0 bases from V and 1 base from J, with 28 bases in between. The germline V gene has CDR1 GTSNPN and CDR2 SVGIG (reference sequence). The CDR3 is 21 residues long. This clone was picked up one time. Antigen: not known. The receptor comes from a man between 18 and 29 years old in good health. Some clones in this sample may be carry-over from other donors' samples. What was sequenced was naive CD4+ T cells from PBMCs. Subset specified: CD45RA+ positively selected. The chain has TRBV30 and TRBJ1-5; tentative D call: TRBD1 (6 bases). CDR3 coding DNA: TGTGCCTGGAGTGTAAATCCCCTACCTATGGGGGGCATTGAGAGCAATCAGCCCCAGCATTTT. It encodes CAWSVNPLPMGGIESNQPQHF.